This T cell receptor beta chain was sequenced in a study of cytomegalovirus exposure and HLA in healthy donors. Study as a whole: Most genotyped donors, roughly 80% of some 400, had Caucasian-associated genetic ancestry.

Germline-derived CDR1 and CDR2 are SGHTA and FQGNSA. Trimming took off 3 bases at V and 4 bases at J, with 9 bases between the two ends. This CDR3 comprises 13 residues. In the PCR, 60 Vbeta and 13 Jbeta primers were used. Sequencing used immunoSEQ multiplex PCR; TCRdb keeps in-frame clones, though not all of them. The sample has roughly 170,000 clones, over 65% seen once. The sequence derives from a female donor in good health and CMV-seronegative. The chain employs TRBV7-2 and TRBJ1-1; no reliable D call. The source material was PBMCs. The CDR3 coding sequence is TGTGCCAGCAGCTTTCGGGAGCTCACTGAAGCTTTCTTT. Its protein is CASSFRELTEAFF.